This TCR beta chain was sequenced during a study of shared clonotypes between healthy human individuals. At the level of the study: CD8 memory received one plate per donor, CD8 naive two, CD4 memory three and CD4 naive three.

Naive CD8 cells lacked CD45RO and underwent positive selection for CCR7, leaving out terminally differentiated effector memory CD45RA+ cells. Genomic DNA from each subset was divided evenly over several immunoSEQ plates. TCRdb's copy holds only in-frame clones and misses some; the assay was immunoSEQ multiplex PCR. The data show roughly 2,000,000 clones, around 93% seen once. CDR3 length: 15 residues. Trimming took 5 bases from V and 0 from J, leaving 10 bases between them. Germline assignment: CDR1 SEHNR and CDR2 FQNEAQ (reference sequence). The clonotype originates from a man in his late teens or twenties in good health. Some clones in this sample may be carry-over from other donors' samples. Input material: naive CD8+ T cells from PBMCs. The rearrangement uses TRBV7-9 and TRBJ1-4, with D perhaps matching TRBD1 (6 bases). The CDR3 region has the DNA TGTGCCAGCAGCATCCGGACAGCAACTAATGAAAAACTGTTTTTT. Amino acids: CASSIRTATNEKLFF.